This TCR beta chain is drawn from a study of beta chain features in type 1 diabetes (dated by TCRdb to 2016 to 2019). For context, the study as a whole: Mean age, gender distribution, total cell number and subset yield were not different between patients and healthy donors. A total of approximately 110,000,000 sorted cells were examined across all samples, and a strong correlation was observed between cell number per subset and RNA yield. The study compared TCRB repertoires of sorted circulating CD4+ T cell subsets between recently diagnosed type 1 diabetes patients and matched healthy donors. Regulatory and stem cell-like memory subsets were isolated from only 8 patients and about 8 healthy donors, whereas naive and central memory subsets came from all 30 or so donors. Broad study findings and their caveats: Shorter templates might be favored by PCR, yet because patient and control samples were amplified and corrected together, any such skew would affect both groups equally. Type 1 diabetes patients showed a moderate but significant shortening of TCRB CDR3 length in all four CD4+ subsets. At VDJ recombination sites, type 1 diabetes patients had fewer insertions and more deleted nucleotides, which implies abnormalities in thymic rearrangement. Because cDNA was sequenced instead of genomic DNA, activated cells with high expression could be over-represented, although the groups did not differ in activation or CD3 levels. Naive, central memory and regulatory TCRB repertoires appeared more similar among patients than among healthy donors. HLA sub-analyses involved small numbers of individuals, so any influence of HLA type on TCRB rearrangement remained unresolved.

Each donor gave one peripheral blood draw, averaging roughly 100 mL, which was collected into heparinised tubes. A BD FACSAria II was used to sort naive, central memory, regulatory and stem cell-like memory CD4+ T cells with a panel that included CD45RO, CCR7, CD25, CD127, CD95 and CD27. All sorted populations exceeded 95% purity. PBMCs were isolated right away by Lymphoprep density gradient centrifugation and were stained directly, without culture. So that batch effects would be minimized, each experiment stained and sorted samples in pairs, pairing one healthy donor with one patient. Trimming accounts for 7 bases at V and 4 bases at J, while the number of junction bases matched to no gene is 10. Counted from cysteine to phenylalanine, this CDR3 has 15 amino acids. Only the CDR3 DNA stays, 45 bases, in frame from base 1. CDR1 SGHAT and CDR2 FQNNGV were looked up in the germline V gene. All of the isolated RNA was reverse transcribed with the High Capacity cDNA Reverse Transcription Kit, so expressed TCRB transcripts were sequenced. Naive, central memory and regulatory T cell samples underwent deep immunoSEQ sequencing, averaging approximately 3.5 million total reads per sample. Sorted cells were lysed in RLT buffer and RNA was extracted with DNase-treated RNeasy Micro or Mini kits, depending on cell number. Each cell subset was processed on its own to prevent cross-contamination, while patient and healthy donor samples were processed together. The immunoSEQ multiplex PCR was used to amplify TCRB sequences from cDNA, generating 87-bp fragments that spanned the CDR3 region. Sequencing of the amplicons was performed on the Illumina HiSeq platform. The published analysis was carried out like this. PCR bias was corrected computationally using synthetic template baselines, and reads within Hamming distance 2 were collapsed, with unmergeable singletons discarded. Reads were aligned to IMGT to assign V, D and J genes, CDR3 length, and insertions or deletions at six rearrangement sites. Clonotype counts were normalized to sorted cell number within each subset before computing true diversity and Gini coefficients with the tcR R package. The overlap coefficient, calculated on TCRB nucleotide sequences, was used to quantify repertoire sharing. As a proxy for the pre-selection repertoire, out-of-frame TCRB sequences from naive cells were analyzed. TCRdb re-hosts the immuneACCESS table, in-frame sequences only. Its copies lack some clones; in the studies checked, an unresolved V gene accounts for under half of them, and the cause for the rest is not known. V and J calls and clone size are as listed in that table; D and trimming were resolved from the DNA. Within this sample are under 300,000 clones, with approximately 11% of them counted one time only. The top ten clones comprise roughly 0.017% of the sample.

On this clone itself: Its antigen specificity is not known. Per-nucleotide qualities are absent, and no much larger clonotype sits a single base away.

The chain is made from TRBV11-2 and TRBJ2-1, with 7 middle bases fitting TRBD2. The receptor comes from a young man with type 1 diabetes. The sample taken for sequencing was naive CD4+ T cells from blood. In the paper's terms, the cell subset or site label means: true naive CD4+ T cells. CDR3 sequence: CASTLGEGGYNEQFF. In nucleotide form, the sequence is TGTGCCAGCACCCTAGGGGAGGGCGGGTACAATGAGCAGTTCTTC.